The TCR beta chain described here comes from a study of glioma-infiltrating T cells. At the level of the study: Glioblastomas were WHO grade IV, sampled at first diagnosis; low-grade were grade II.

CDR1 and CDR2 from the germline V gene are MNHEY and SVGEGT. The V end lost 7 bases, the J end lost 7 bases, and 19 bases lay between the germline ends. This CDR3 has 15 residues. The iRepertoire nested amplicon-rescue multiplex PCR amplified TCR alpha and beta CDR3s from RNA. TCRdb redid the calling of the multiplex PCR reads with MiXCR, one entry per CDR3 protein. The table records 300,000 to 450,000 distinct CDR3 sequences, 41% of them present only once. This clonotype turned up a few times. The rearrangement joins TRBV6-2 or TRBV6-3 to TRBJ1-4; D remains ambiguous. The receptor comes from a human donor with low-grade glioma or glioblastoma, undergoing nonglioma brain surgery, or in good health (not recorded which). Source material: glioma tissue, nonneoplastic brain tissue, or PBMCs (not recorded which). The CDR3 region is CASNPPGREGEKLFF. The CDR3, as DNA: TGTGCCAGCAATCCCCCGGGGAGGGAAGGTGAAAAACTGTTTTTT.